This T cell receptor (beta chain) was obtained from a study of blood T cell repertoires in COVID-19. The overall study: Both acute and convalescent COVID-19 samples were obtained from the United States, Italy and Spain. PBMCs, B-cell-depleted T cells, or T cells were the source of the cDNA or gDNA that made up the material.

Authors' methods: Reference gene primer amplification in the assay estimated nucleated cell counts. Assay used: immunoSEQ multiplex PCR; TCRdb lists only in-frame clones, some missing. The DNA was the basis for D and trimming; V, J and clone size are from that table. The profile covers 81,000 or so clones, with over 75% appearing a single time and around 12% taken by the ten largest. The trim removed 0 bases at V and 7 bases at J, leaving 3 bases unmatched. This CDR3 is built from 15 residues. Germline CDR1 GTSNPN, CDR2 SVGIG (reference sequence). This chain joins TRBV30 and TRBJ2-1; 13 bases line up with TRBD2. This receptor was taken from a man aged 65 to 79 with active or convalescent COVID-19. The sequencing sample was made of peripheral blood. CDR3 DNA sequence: TGTGCCTGGAGTGTAGGACTAGCGGGGGCGAATGAGCAGTTCTTC. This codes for CAWSVGLAGANEQFF.